The rows below give T cell receptor beta chains drawn from one sample of a study of cytomegalovirus exposure and HLA in healthy donors. Sequenced by immunoSEQ multiplex PCR; TCRdb stores in-frame clones only, minus some. The sample shows over 100,000 clones, 72% of them seen only once. Sequencing used PBMCs. Source of these receptors: a man in his fifties or sixties in good health and CMV-seropositive. Each CDR3 is given with its conserved first and last residue. Size is omitted from some rows. Given values are once, few, many or a class for expanded clones.

NA,TRBV11-2,CASSLGGQGARSPLHF
once,TRBV5-8,CASSFPGNQPQHF
once,TRBV15,CATSRDPGGSQPQHF
NA,TRBV10-1,CASSGPPDRGAYEQYF
NA,TRBV21-1,CASSNGTSGRFYEQYF
NA,TRBV5-1,CASSLADFEDQPQHF
NA,TRBV7-3,CASSPSAGEQFF
NA,TRBV5-1,CASSPGRATFSGNTIYF
NA,TRBV7-8,CASSLIGQGVEQYF
NA,TRBV27,CASSPSMLGGAGTGELFF
NA,TRBV19,CASAPGQDYEQYF
NA,TRBV29-1,CSVVTGGRYEQYF
NA,TRBV6-5,CASSYSTIGRSYGYTF
NA,TRBV4-3,CASRPMGQGADYGYTF
NA,TRBV7-9,CASSLGQGAYEQYF
NA,TRBV9,CASSAYRTVNNYGYTF
NA,TRBV29-1,CSVYLARVDGELFF
few,TRBV11-2,CASSLGWGGAEGAFF
NA,TRBV5-1,CASSLGLLSSYEQYF
few,TRBV7-2,CASRRNLAGFAEQYF
NA,TRBV5-1,CASSLSPGTGAAFF
NA,TRBV14,CASSLNRAQETQYF
NA,TRBV13,CASSLGQGYEQYF
few,TRBV6-6,CATQGGHTEAFF
few,TRBV9,CASSGHSVSGNTIYF
NA,TRBV6-1,CASSEKPGRGGGYTF